This is a list of T cell receptor beta chains from one sample in a study of T-cell reconstitution after alpha-beta-depleted transplantation in children. Using its own MiXCR run on the PCR reads, TCRdb lists one record per CDR3 protein. This table holds around 240,000 distinct CDR3 sequences, 7.5% to 9.5% found once. The sequenced sample was PBMCs, mostly from graft donor cells, obtained 180 days after TCRalphabeta/CD19-depleted stem cell transplant. Receptor source: a male patient under 18 who had a stem cell transplant for acute lymphoblastic leukemia, so the T cells may come from the graft donor. The CDR3 runs from the conserved cysteine through the conserved F or W. D genes are given only for firm matches. The size entry is marked missing in some rows and otherwise reads once, few, many or a size class.

>many|TRBJ1-2|TRBD1|TRBV5-1
TGCGCCAGCAGCCTACCCGGGACAGGGGTCGGTGGCTACACCTTC
CASSLPGTGVGGYTF
>many|TRBJ2-5|TRBD2|TRBV7-3
TGTGCCAGCAGCTTGGGACTAGCGGGGGCAGAGACCCAGTACTTC
CASSLGLAGAETQYF
>many|TRBJ2-7|TRBD1|TRBV4-3
TGCGCCAGCAGCCAACGAACAGGGGACGAGCAGTACTTC
CASSQRTGDEQYF
>many|TRBJ2-7|TRBD2|TRBV28
TGTGCCAGCAGTGATACTAGCGGGAGAACTCGGGAGCAGTACTTC
CASSDTSGRTREQYF
>many|TRBJ2-1|TRBD2|TRBV6-2/TRBV6-3
TGTGCCAGCAGGGAGCGGGGGGGCCTGAATGAGCAGTTCTTC
CASRERGGLNEQFF
>many|TRBJ2-3|TRBD2|TRBV12-3/TRBV12-4
TGTGCCAGCGGGGGGCTAGCGGGCGTCACAGATACGCAGTATTTT
CASGGLAGVTDTQYF
>many|TRBJ1-1|NA|TRBV7-6
TGTGCCAGCAGCTTACGGGGGGTGAACACTGAAGCTTTCTTT
CASSLRGVNTEAFF
>few|TRBJ2-3|NA|TRBV28
TGTGCCAGCAGTTTAGGTAGCGTCACAGATACGCAGTATTTT
CASSLGSVTDTQYF
>many|TRBJ2-1|TRBD2|TRBV5-6
TGTGCCAGCAGCTTCAGGACTAGATACTCCTACAATGAGCAGTTCTTC
CASSFRTRYSYNEQFF
>NA|TRBJ2-3|NA|TRBV20-1
TGCAGTGCTATATGGACAGATACGCAGTATTTT
CSAIWTDTQYF